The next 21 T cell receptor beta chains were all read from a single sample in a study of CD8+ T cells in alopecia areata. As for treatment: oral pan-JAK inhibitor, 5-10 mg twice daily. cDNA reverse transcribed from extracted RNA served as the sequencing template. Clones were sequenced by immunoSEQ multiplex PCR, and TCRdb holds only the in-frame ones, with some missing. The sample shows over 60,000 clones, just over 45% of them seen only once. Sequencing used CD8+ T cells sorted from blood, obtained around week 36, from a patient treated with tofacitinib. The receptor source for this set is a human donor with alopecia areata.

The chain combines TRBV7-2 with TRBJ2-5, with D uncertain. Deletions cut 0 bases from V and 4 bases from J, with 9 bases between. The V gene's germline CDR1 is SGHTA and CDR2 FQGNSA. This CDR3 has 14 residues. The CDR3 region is CASSLALGRETQYF. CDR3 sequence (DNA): TGTGCCAGCAGCTTAGCGCTCGGGCGAGAGACCCAGTACTTC.

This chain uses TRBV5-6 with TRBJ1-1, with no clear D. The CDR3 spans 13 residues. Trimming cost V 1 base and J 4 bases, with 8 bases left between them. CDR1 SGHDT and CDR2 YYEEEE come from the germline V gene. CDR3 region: CASSLLGFTEAFF. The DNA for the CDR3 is TGTGCCAGCAGCTTGTTGGGGTTCACTGAAGCTTTCTTT.

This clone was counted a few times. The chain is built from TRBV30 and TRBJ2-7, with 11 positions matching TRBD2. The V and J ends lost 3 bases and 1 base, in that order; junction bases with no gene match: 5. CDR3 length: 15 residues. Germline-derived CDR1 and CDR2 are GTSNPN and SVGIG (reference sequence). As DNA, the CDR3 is TGTGCCTGGAGCGGGGGACTAGCGGAGTCCTACGAGCAGTACTTC. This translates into CAWSGGLAESYEQYF.

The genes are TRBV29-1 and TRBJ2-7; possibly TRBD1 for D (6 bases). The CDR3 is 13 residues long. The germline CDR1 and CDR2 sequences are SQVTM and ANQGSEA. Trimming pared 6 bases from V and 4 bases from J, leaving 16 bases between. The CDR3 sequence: CSVGTGTMYEQYF. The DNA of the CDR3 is TGCAGCGTCGGAACTGGGACAATGTACGAGCAGTACTTC.

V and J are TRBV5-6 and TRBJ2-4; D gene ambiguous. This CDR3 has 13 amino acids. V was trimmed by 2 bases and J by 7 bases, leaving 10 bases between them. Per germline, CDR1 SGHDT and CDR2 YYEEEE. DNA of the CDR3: TGTGCCAGCAGCTTATCCGTTTTGAACATTCAGTACTTC. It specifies CASSLSVLNIQYF.

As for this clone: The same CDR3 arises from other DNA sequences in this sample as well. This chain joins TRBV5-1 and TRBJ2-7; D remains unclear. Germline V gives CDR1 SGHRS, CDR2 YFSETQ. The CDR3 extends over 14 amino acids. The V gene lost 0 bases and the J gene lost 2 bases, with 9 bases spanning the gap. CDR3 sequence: CASSLAGGTYEQYF. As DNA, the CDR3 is TGCGCCAGCAGCTTGGCCGGCGGAACCTACGAGCAGTACTTC.

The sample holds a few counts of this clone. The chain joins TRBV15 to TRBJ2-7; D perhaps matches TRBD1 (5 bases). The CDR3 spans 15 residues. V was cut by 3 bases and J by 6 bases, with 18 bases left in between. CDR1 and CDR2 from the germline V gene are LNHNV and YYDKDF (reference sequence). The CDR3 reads CATSSHIAPGSEQYF. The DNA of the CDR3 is TGTGCCACCAGCAGCCACATTGCCCCAGGGTCCGAGCAGTACTTC.

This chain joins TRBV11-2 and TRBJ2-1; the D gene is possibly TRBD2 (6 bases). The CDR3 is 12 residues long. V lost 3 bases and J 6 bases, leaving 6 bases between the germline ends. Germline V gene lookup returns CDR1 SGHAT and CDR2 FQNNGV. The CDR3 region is CASSLTSNEQFF. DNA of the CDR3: TGTGCCAGCAGCTTGACTAGCAATGAGCAGTTCTTC. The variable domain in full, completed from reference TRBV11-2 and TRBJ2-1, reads EAGVAQSPRYKIIEKRQSVAFWCNPISGHATLYWYQQILGQGPKLLIQFQNNGVVDDSQLPKDRFSAERLKGVDSTLKIQPAKLEDSAVYLCASSLTSNEQFFGPGTRLTVL.

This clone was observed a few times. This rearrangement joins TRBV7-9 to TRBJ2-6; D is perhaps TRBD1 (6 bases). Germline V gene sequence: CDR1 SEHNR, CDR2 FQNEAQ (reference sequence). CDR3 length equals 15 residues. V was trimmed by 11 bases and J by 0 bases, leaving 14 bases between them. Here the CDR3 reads CAGGQPFSGANVLTF. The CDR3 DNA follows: TGTGCCGGAGGACAGCCTTTCTCTGGGGCCAACGTCCTGACTTTC.

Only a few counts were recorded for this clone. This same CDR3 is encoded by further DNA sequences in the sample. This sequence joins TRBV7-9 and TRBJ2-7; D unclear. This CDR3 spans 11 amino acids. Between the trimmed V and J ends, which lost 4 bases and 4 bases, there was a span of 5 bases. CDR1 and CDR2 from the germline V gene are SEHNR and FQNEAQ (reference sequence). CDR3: CASSSTYEQYF. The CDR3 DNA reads TGTGCCAGCAGCTCGACATACGAGCAGTACTTC.

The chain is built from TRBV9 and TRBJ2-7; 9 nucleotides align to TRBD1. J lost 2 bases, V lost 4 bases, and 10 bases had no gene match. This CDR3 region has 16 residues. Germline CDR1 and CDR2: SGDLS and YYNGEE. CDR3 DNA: TGTGCCAGCAGCCCTACCGGGGGACAGGGTCCCTACGAGCAGTACTTC. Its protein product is CASSPTGGQGPYEQYF.

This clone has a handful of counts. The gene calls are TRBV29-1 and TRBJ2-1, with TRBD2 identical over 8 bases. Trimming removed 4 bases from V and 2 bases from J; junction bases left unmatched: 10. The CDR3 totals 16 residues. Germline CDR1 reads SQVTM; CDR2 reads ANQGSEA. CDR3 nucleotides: TGCAGCGTTGTGACGAGCGGGAGTCCCACCTACAATGAGCAGTTCTTC. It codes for CSVVTSGSPTYNEQFF.

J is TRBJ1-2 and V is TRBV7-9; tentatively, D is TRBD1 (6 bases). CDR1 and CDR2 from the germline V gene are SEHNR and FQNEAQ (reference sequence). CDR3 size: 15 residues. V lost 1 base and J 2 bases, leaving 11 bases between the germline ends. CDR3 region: CASSLVAGANYGYTF. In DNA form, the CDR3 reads TGTGCCAGCAGCTTAGTAGCAGGGGCGAACTATGGCTACACCTTC.

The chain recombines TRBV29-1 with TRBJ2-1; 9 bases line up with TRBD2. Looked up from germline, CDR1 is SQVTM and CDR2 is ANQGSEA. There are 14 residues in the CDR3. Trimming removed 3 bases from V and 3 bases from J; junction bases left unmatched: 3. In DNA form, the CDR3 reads TGCAGCGTTGACCCTAGCGGGAACTACAATGAGCAGTTCTTC. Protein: CSVDPSGNYNEQFF.

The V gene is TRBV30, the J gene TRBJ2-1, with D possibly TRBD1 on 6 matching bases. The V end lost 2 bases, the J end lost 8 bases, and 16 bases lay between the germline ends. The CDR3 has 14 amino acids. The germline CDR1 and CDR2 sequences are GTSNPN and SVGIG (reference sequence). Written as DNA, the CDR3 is TGTGCCTGGAGTCCCCCCGCAGGGGCCGATGAGCAGTTCTTC. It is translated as CAWSPPAGADEQFF.

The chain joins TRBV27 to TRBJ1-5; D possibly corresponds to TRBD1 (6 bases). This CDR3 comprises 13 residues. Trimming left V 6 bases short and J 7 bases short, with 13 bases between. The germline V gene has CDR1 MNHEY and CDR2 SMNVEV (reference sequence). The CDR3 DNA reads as TGTGCCAGCAGACAACAGGGAAGCCAGCCCCAGCATTTT. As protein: CASRQQGSQPQHF.

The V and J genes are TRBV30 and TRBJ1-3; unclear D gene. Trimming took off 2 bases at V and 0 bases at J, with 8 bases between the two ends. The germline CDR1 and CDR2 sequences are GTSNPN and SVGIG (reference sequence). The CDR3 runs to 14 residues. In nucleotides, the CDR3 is TGTGCCTGGAGTTCACAAGTCTCTGGAAACACCATATATTTT. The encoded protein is CAWSSQVSGNTIYF.

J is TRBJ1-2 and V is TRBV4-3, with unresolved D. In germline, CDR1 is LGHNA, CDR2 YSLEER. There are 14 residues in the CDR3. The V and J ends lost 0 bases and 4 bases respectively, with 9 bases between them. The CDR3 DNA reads TGCGCCAGCAGCCAAGAGATGGGCCCCTATGGCTACACCTTC. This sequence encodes CASSQEMGPYGYTF.

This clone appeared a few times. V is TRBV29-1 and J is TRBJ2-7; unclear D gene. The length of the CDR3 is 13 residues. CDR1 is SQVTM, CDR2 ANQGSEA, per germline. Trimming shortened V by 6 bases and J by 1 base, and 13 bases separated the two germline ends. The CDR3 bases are TGCAGCGTGATGAAGGGTGTTTCCTACGAGCAGTACTTC. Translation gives CSVMKGVSYEQYF.

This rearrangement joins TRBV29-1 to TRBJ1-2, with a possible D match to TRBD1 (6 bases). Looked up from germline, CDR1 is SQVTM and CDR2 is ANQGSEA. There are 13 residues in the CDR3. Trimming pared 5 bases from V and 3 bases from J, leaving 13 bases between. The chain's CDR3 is CSVRNREDYGYTF. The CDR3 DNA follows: TGCAGCGTTCGGAACAGGGAGGACTATGGCTACACCTTC.

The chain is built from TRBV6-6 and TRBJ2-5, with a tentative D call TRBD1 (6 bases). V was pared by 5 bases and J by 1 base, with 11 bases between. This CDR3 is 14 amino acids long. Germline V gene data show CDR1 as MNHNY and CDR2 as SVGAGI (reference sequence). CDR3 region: CASSHRTAQETQYF. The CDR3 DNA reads TGTGCCAGCAGTCATCGGACAGCCCAAGAGACCCAGTACTTC.